What follows are 30 T cell receptor beta chains derived from one specimen sequenced in a study of CD8+CD57+ T cells in acquired aplastic anemia. An expansion of CD8+CD57+ cells by flow cytometry had been shown in patients chosen for sequencing. Genomic DNA provided the template from which TCR beta VDJ and CDR3 profiles were obtained. TCRdb reprocessed the reads with MiXCR, giving one entry per CDR3 protein. The profile shows about 160,000 distinct CDR3 sequences, 40% to 55% of them singletons. Sequencing input: sorted CD4+, CD8+, or CD8+CD57+ T cells (not recorded which) from PBMCs. The receptors derive from a human donor with aplastic anemia.

This sequence joins TRBV28 and TRBJ2-7, with D perhaps matching TRBD2 (7 bases). The CDR3 contains 13 residues. The germline V gene has CDR1 MDHEN and CDR2 SYDVKM. V lost 3 bases to trimming and J lost 7 bases, with 13 bases between them. The CDR3 region has the DNA TGTGCCAGCAGTTTGGCGGGGGCTTTGGAGCAGTACTTC. Translation gives CASSLAGALEQYF. Full variable domain (remainder filled in from reference TRBV28 and TRBJ2-7): DVKVTQSSRYLVKRTGEKVFLECVQDMDHENMFWYRQDPGLGLRLIYFSYDVKMKEKGDIPEGYSVSREKKERFSLILESASTNQTSMYLCASSLAGALEQYFGPGTRLTVT.

This clonotype appeared many times. V is TRBV7-6 and J is TRBJ2-7, with 8 bases that match TRBD2. From germline, CDR1 is SGHVS and CDR2 FNYEAQ. The CDR3 has 15 amino acids. The J segment lost 2 bases and the V segment lost 0 bases, leaving 3 bases of the junction unmatched. CDR3 in DNA: TGTGCCAGCAGCTTAGCTAGCGGGAATGCCTACGAGCAGTACTTC. Protein sequence: CASSLASGNAYEQYF.

This clonotype was counted at least ten times. This chain links TRBV6-5 with TRBJ2-5; the D is unclear. The V gene's germline CDR1 is MNHEY and CDR2 SVGAGI. The CDR3 covers 16 residues. V was clipped by 6 bases and J by 2 bases, with 19 bases between them. The CDR3 is CASRTAKAGRQETQYF. The CDR3 coding sequence is TGTGCCAGCAGGACGGCCAAGGCAGGACGGCAAGAGACCCAGTACTTC.

This clonotype was seen many times. The gene calls are TRBV9 and TRBJ1-5; TRBD1 aligns across 7 bases. The CDR3 is 14 residues long. The V gene end was trimmed by 5 bases and the J gene end by 2 bases; junction bases not matched to a gene: 4. Germline CDR1 SGDLS, CDR2 YYNGEE. The CDR3 loop is CASSTGEGNQPQHF. CDR3 nucleotides: TGTGCCAGCAGTACAGGGGAGGGCAATCAGCCCCAGCATTTT.

Ten or more counts support this clonotype. The chain joins TRBV7-3 to TRBJ2-1; the match to TRBD2 covers 8 bases. CDR3 length: 14 amino acids. J lost 10 bases, V lost 4 bases, and 9 bases had no gene match. Germline loops: CDR1 SGHTA, CDR2 FQGTGA. CDR3 nucleotide sequence: TGTGCCAGCAGCTCCGCGGGAGGCGGGCGGGAGCAGTTCTTC. Amino acid sequence: CASSSAGGGREQFF.

The chain has TRBV2 and TRBJ2-3; D uncertain. The CDR3 is 14 amino acids. V was cut by 8 bases and J by 0 bases, with 12 bases left in between. Germline V lookup: CDR1 SNHLY, CDR2 FYNNEI. The CDR3 is CASDDGRSTDTQYF. CDR3 DNA: TGTGCCAGCGATGATGGGCGGAGCACAGATACGCAGTATTTT.

DNA of the CDR3: TGCAGTACAGGGGTGGGGGGTTACAATGAGCAGTTCTTC. Translating gives CSTGVGGYNEQFF. This sequence joins TRBV20-1 and TRBJ2-1; TRBD1 is a possible D gene (7 bases). Per the germline V gene, CDR1 is DFQATT and CDR2 is SNEGSKA (reference sequence). Trimming cost V 8 bases and J 4 bases, with 15 bases left between them. The CDR3 runs 13 residues.

The chain carries TRBV29-1 and TRBJ2-1; no definite D call. The CDR3 sequence is 13 residues long. With 6 bases removed from V and 0 bases from J, the gap between germline ends came to 9 bases. CDR1 is SQVTM and CDR2 is ANQGSEA in the germline V gene. The CDR3 DNA follows: TGCAGCGTGGGTACGGTCTCCTACAATGAGCAGTTCTTC. Its protein is CSVGTVSYNEQFF.

Note on this clonotype: One base away lies a much larger clone, so this may be a sequencing read error. The rearrangement uses TRBV20-1 and TRBJ2-1; TRBD2 matches 12 bases. J lost 0 bases, V lost 3 bases, and 6 bases had no gene match. The CDR3 extends over 17 amino acids. Germline CDR1 is DFQATT and CDR2 is SNEGSKA (reference sequence). The chain's CDR3 is CSARASGRASSYNEQFF. The CDR3, as DNA: TGCAGTGCTAGGGCTAGCGGGAGGGCAAGCTCCTACAATGAGCAGTTCTTC.

V gene TRBV20-1 combines with J gene TRBJ1-1; the match to TRBD1 covers 7 bases. Germline V gene data show CDR1 as DFQATT and CDR2 as SNEGSKA (reference sequence). V lost 6 bases and J lost 6; bases outside the gene matches: 7. The CDR3 is made up of 12 amino acids. In nucleotides, the CDR3 is TGCAGTGCCAACCAGGGGGGCGCTGAAGCTTTCTTT. This encodes CSANQGGAEAFF.

This clonotype showed up many times. This chain uses TRBV5-1 with TRBJ2-7; no clear D. Germline V gene sequence: CDR1 SGHRS, CDR2 YFSETQ. Trimming left V 5 bases short and J 3 bases short, with 9 bases between. The CDR3 has 12 amino acids. CDR3: CASRMESYEQYF. CDR3 sequence (DNA): TGCGCCAGCAGGATGGAGAGCTACGAGCAGTACTTC.

This clonotype was counted only a few times. The chain employs TRBV2 and TRBJ2-5; no reliable D call. Germline CDR1 SNHLY, CDR2 FYNNEI. This CDR3 contains 11 residues. Trimming removed 3 bases at V and 5 bases at J, with 4 bases between. CDR3 sequence: CASSDLETQYF. DNA for the CDR3: TGTGCCAGCAGTGATCTGGAGACCCAGTACTTC.

This clonotype has more than one count but fewer than ten. Given a much more abundant clone one base away, this may be a read error. The rearrangement joins TRBV2 to TRBJ2-5; 8 nucleotides align to TRBD2. V shed 5 bases and J 1 base; nucleotides not matched to a gene: 3. The germline V gene encodes CDR1 SNHLY and CDR2 FYNNEI. CDR3 length equals 14 residues. The CDR3 protein is CASSSLAAQETQYF. CDR3 DNA sequence: TGTGCCAGCAGTTCACTAGCGGCCCAAGAGACCCAGTACTTC.

The chain employs TRBV25-1 and TRBJ2-7, with 8 bases that match TRBD2. V lost 4 bases, J lost 5 bases, and 7 bases stayed unmatched. This CDR3 is built from 14 residues. Germline CDR1 and CDR2: MGHDK and SYGVNS. CDR3 nucleotide sequence: TGTGCCAGCAGTGTCAGACTAGCGTTCGACGAGCAGTACTTC. This translates into CASSVRLAFDEQYF.

The DNA of the CDR3 is TGTGCCAGCAGTCCGACTGCGTGGACCCTCCACTTT. This codes for CASSPTAWTLHF. The J gene is TRBJ1-6, the V gene TRBV12-3 or TRBV12-4; D is uncertain. The CDR3 has 12 residues. Trimming shortened V by 5 bases and J by 14 bases, and 13 bases separated the two germline ends.

The genes are TRBV7-9 and TRBJ2-1, with no clear D. The CDR3 length is 11 residues. V was pared by 2 bases and J by 6 bases, with 2 bases between. In germline, CDR1 is SEHNR, CDR2 FQNEAQ (reference sequence). In nucleotides, the CDR3 is TGTGCCAGCAGCTTAACCAATGAGCAGTTCTTC. The encoded protein is CASSLTNEQFF. Combining the CDR3 with reference TRBV7-9 and TRBJ2-1 gives the whole variable domain DTGVSQNPRHKITKRGQNVTFRCDPISEHNRLYWYRQTLGQGPEFLTYFQNEAQLEKSRLLSDRFSAERPKGSFSTLEIQRTEQGDSAMYLCASSLTNEQFFGPGTRLTVL.

This clonotype was found once. The chain employs TRBV24-1 and TRBJ2-3; no reliable D call. CDR1 and CDR2 (germline): KGHDR, SFDVKD. Trimming took off 0 bases at V and 8 bases at J, with 5 bases between the two ends. This CDR3 has 12 amino acids. This CDR3 is CATSDLGITQYF. As DNA, the CDR3 is TGTGCCACCAGTGATTTGGGAATTACGCAGTATTTT.

The gene calls are TRBV28 and TRBJ1-5, with D possibly matching TRBD1 (6 bases). CDR3 size: 18 residues. The V end lost 2 bases, the J end lost 4 bases, and 21 bases lay between the germline ends. Germline assignment: CDR1 MDHEN and CDR2 SYDVKM. Here the CDR3 reads CASSLGREVQGNNQPQHF. The CDR3 bases are TGTGCCAGCAGTTTAGGGCGCGAGGTACAGGGAAATAATCAGCCCCAGCATTTT.

This chain uses TRBV20-1 with TRBJ2-7, with D unclear. CDR3 length equals 13 residues. The germline gives CDR1 DFQATT, CDR2 SNEGSKA (reference sequence). The V and J ends lost 0 bases and 3 bases respectively, with 9 bases between them. The CDR3 nucleotides read TGCAGTGCTAGAGAGGCGACCAGCTACGAGCAGTACTTC. This encodes CSAREATSYEQYF.

This clonotype turned up a few times. The conserved phenylalanine or tryptophan normally closing the CDR3 is absent here, so this likely arose from a read error. This chain joins TRBV28 and TRBJ1-5; no definite D call. CDR3 length: 15 residues. In germline, CDR1 is MDHEN, CDR2 SYDVKM. With 6 bases removed from V and 8 bases from J, the gap between germline ends came to 20 bases. CDR3 sequence (DNA): TGTGCCAGCAGCTACCAAGCAGGTGAATCGAAGCCCCAGCATTCT. Translating gives CASSYQAGESKPQHS.

The chain joins TRBV20-1 to TRBJ2-4, with a possible D match to TRBD1 (5 bases). CDR3 size: 16 residues. Germline CDR1 DFQATT, CDR2 SNEGSKA (reference sequence). V gave up 5 bases and J gave up 0 bases, with 17 bases separating them. The CDR3 protein is CSAEDSYTLAKNIQYF. CDR3 coding DNA: TGCAGTGCTGAAGACAGTTATACTTTAGCCAAAAACATTCAGTACTTC.

This clonotype was counted a single time. The rearrangement links TRBV5-6 to TRBJ2-7, with D perhaps given as TRBD1 or TRBD2 (5 bases each). CDR3 length: 14 residues. V dropped 5 bases and J dropped 2 bases, with 14 bases sitting between them. Germline-derived CDR1 and CDR2 are SGHDT and YYEEEE. The CDR3 DNA reads as TGTGCCAGCAGTCCCACGGGGCTTCCCTACGAGCAGTACTTC. Its translation: CASSPTGLPYEQYF.

There are a few counts of this clonotype. This chain connects TRBV11-2 to TRBJ1-2; 9 nucleotides line up with TRBD1. The CDR3 runs 16 residues. V was pared by 2 bases and J by 4 bases, with 8 bases of the junction left unmatched. Germline CDR1 is SGHAT and CDR2 is FQNNGV. The CDR3 DNA sequence: TGTGCCAGCAGCTTACTGACAGGGGGGGGCGGCTATGGCTACACCTTC. It codes for CASSLLTGGGGYGYTF.

There are many counts of this clonotype. J is TRBJ1-3 and V is TRBV7-2; D not resolved. V shed 4 bases and J shed 0 bases, with 7 bases lying between them. Germline V CDR1 and CDR2: SGHTA, FQGNSA. The CDR3 consists of 14 residues. This CDR3 reads CASSSGHSGNTIYF. The CDR3 region has the DNA TGTGCCAGCAGCTCGGGCCACTCTGGAAACACCATATATTTT.

This clonotype was found a few times. A read error is possible here, since a much larger clone lies one base away. The chain uses TRBV5-1 and TRBJ2-7; 13 bases are a match to TRBD2. Germline assignment: CDR1 SGHRS and CDR2 YFSETQ. The CDR3 loop spans 15 amino acids. This chain's CDR3 is CASRLGLAGNSEQYF. The CDR3 coding sequence is TGCGCCAGCAGATTGGGACTAGCGGGAAACAGTGAGCAGTACTTC.

The rearrangement links TRBV5-1 to TRBJ2-7; the match to TRBD1 covers 11 bases. The V segment lost 4 bases and the J segment 3 bases; nucleotides outside the gene matches: 6. The CDR3 is 15 residues long. Germline V gene lookup returns CDR1 SGHRS and CDR2 YFSETQ. CDR3 in amino acids: CASSAGQGDNYEQYF. CDR3 bases: TGCGCCAGCAGCGCGGGACAGGGGGACAACTACGAGCAGTACTTC.

This clonotype was seen ten or more times. The CDR3 loop reads CSARPEGGSMVRETQYF. As DNA, the CDR3 is TGCAGTGCTAGGCCAGAGGGCGGGAGTATGGTTAGGGAGACCCAGTACTTC. The chain employs TRBV20-1 and TRBJ2-5, with 7 bases lining up with TRBD2. CDR3 length: 17 residues. Trimming removed 3 bases from V and 5 bases from J; junction bases left unmatched: 18. Germline lookup yields CDR1 DFQATT and CDR2 SNEGSKA (reference sequence).

The J gene is TRBJ1-4, the V gene TRBV19; a possible D gene is TRBD1 (6 bases). With 4 bases removed from V and 8 bases from J, the gap between germline ends came to 20 bases. The CDR3 spans 16 residues. Germline V CDR1 and CDR2: LNHDA, SQIVND (reference sequence). The CDR3 is CASSTDQGRAREKLFF. The CDR3, as DNA: TGTGCCAGTAGTACAGATCAGGGGAGGGCTCGCGAAAAACTGTTTTTT.

V and J are TRBV7-2 and TRBJ1-5; perhaps TRBD1 as D (5 bases). Between the trimmed V and J ends, which lost 6 bases and 7 bases, there was a span of 16 bases. Germline V lookup: CDR1 SGHTA, CDR2 FQGNSA. The CDR3 runs to 14 residues. CDR3 nucleotides: TGTGCCAGCAGGGCGTCGGGGGTTCGGCAGCCCCAGCATTTT. This translates into CASRASGVRQPQHF. Full variable domain (missing parts from reference TRBV7-2 and TRBJ1-5): GAGVSQSPSNKVTEKGKDVELRCDPISGHTALYWYRQSLGQGLEFLIYFQGNSAPDKSGLPSDRFSAERTGGSVSTLTIQRTQQEDSAVYLCASRASGVRQPQHFGDGTRLSIL.

The sample holds many counts of this clonotype. This chain uses TRBV7-2 with TRBJ1-1, with 10 bases lining up with TRBD1. The CDR3 consists of 15 residues. J was trimmed by 2 bases and V by 8 bases; bases with no gene match: 8. Germline loops: CDR1 SGHTA, CDR2 FQGNSA. CDR3 region: CASGPWTGGNTEAFF. Here the CDR3 DNA reads TGTGCCAGCGGCCCATGGACAGGGGGAAACACTGAAGCTTTCTTT. Combining the CDR3 with reference TRBV7-2 and TRBJ1-1 gives the whole variable domain GAGVSQSPSNKVTEKGKDVELRCDPISGHTALYWYRQSLGQGLEFLIYFQGNSAPDKSGLPSDRFSAERTGGSVSTLTIQRTQQEDSAVYLCASGPWTGGNTEAFFGQGTRLTVV.